The source of this TCR beta chain is a study of T cell changes during pregnancy in multiple sclerosis. Assay: immunoSEQ multiplex PCR; the TCRdb copy retains only in-frame clones and omits some. The sample yields 60,000 to 75,000 clones, about 92% seen once. There are 13 residues in the CDR3. Looked up from germline, CDR1 is SGHTA and CDR2 is FQGTGA. V lost 4 bases and J lost 7, with 10 bases in between. The TCR sequence derives from a female donor with multiple sclerosis, enrolled in a pregnancy study. The rearrangement joins TRBV7-3 to TRBJ2-2, with D perhaps TRBD2 (5 bases). The sequenced sample was peripheral blood, obtained after pregnancy. CDR3 region: CASSSGLIGELFF. The CDR3 DNA reads TGTGCCAGCAGCTCCGGACTCATCGGGGAGCTGTTTTTT.